These 11 T cell receptor beta chains originate from one sample sequenced in a study of CD8+ T cells in alopecia areata. Treatment denoted: oral pan-JAK inhibitor, 5-10 mg twice daily. RNA, once extracted, was reverse transcribed into cDNA for use as the sequencing template. Profiled with immunoSEQ multiplex PCR; TCRdb holds only in-frame clones, not every one. The data contain 150,000 to 200,000 clones, less than 70% of them singletons. The sample in question was CD4+ T cells sorted from blood, obtained at approximately week 49, from a patient treated with tofacitinib. The receptors derive from a human donor with alopecia areata.

This clone has more than one count but fewer than ten. J is TRBJ1-3 and V is TRBV9; D is unclear. The V end lost 0 bases, the J end lost 4 bases, and 17 bases lay between the germline ends. The CDR3 runs 17 residues. The germline V gene encodes CDR1 SGDLS and CDR2 YYNGEE. The DNA of the CDR3 is TGTGCCAGCAGCGTAGCAGGATCCACCGCGACGGGAAACACCATATATTTT. The encoded protein is CASSVAGSTATGNTIYF.

The chain has TRBV29-1 and TRBJ1-5; D gene unclear. V gave up 7 bases and J gave up 3 bases, with 16 bases separating them. The CDR3 length is 14 residues. Germline V lookup: CDR1 SQVTM, CDR2 ANQGSEA. This chain's CDR3 is CSALRAGDNQPQHF. The CDR3 region has the DNA TGCAGCGCCCTAAGGGCTGGAGACAATCAGCCCCAGCATTTT. Using reference TRBV29-1 and TRBJ1-5 for the parts outside the CDR3, the full variable domain is SAVISQKPSRDICQRGTSLTIQCQVDSQVTMMFWYRQQPGQSLTLIATANQGSEATYESGFVIDKFPISRPNLTFSTLTVSNMSPEDSSIYLCSALRAGDNQPQHFGDGTRLSIL.

The rearrangement joins TRBV9 to TRBJ1-4, with no clear D. With 3 bases removed from V and 8 bases from J, the gap between germline ends came to 14 bases. The CDR3 is 14 residues long. Germline values: CDR1 SGDLS, CDR2 YYNGEE. CDR3 DNA: TGTGCCAGCAGCGCCTCCCGTACGGGGGAAAAACTGTTTTTT. It translates to CASSASRTGEKLFF.

The chain joins TRBV29-1 to TRBJ2-1; no firm D call. This CDR3 is built from 14 residues. Trimming cost V 0 bases and J 3 bases, with 9 bases left between them. Germline lookup yields CDR1 SQVTM and CDR2 ANQGSEA. CDR3 in DNA: TGCAGCGTTGAAGATCGGACCATCTACAATGAGCAGTTCTTC. Protein: CSVEDRTIYNEQFF.

The chain recombines TRBV5-1 with TRBJ2-4; 7 bases align to TRBD1. With V trimmed by 4 bases and J by 2 bases, 6 bases remained unmatched. This CDR3 comprises 15 residues. CDR1 SGHRS and CDR2 YFSETQ come from the germline V gene. In nucleotides, the CDR3 is TGCGCCAGCAGCACTGACAGGGATCCCAAAAACATTCAGTACTTC. The encoded protein is CASSTDRDPKNIQYF. Full variable domain (outside the CDR3, taken from reference TRBV5-1 and TRBJ2-4): KAGVTQTPRYLIKTRGQQVTLSCSPISGHRSVSWYQQTPGQGLQFLFEYFSETQRNKGNFPGRFSGRQFSNSRSEMNVSTLELGDSALYLCASSTDRDPKNIQYFGAGTRLSVL.

The V call is TRBV4-1, the J call TRBJ2-3; 8 positions agree with TRBD2. CDR1 and CDR2 from the germline V gene are MGHRA and YSYEKL. V shed 1 base, J shed 3 bases, and the junction held 6 bases outside the gene matches. This CDR3 is built from 16 residues. CDR3 region: CASSQGVASGTDTQYF. The CDR3 region has the DNA TGCGCCAGCAGCCAAGGAGTGGCTAGCGGGACAGATACGCAGTATTTT.

This clone has a single count. The V call is TRBV6-1, the J call TRBJ1-4, with 7 bases matching TRBD1. CDR1 and CDR2 (germline): MNHNS, SASEGT. The trim removed 5 bases at V and 7 bases at J, leaving 4 bases unmatched. This CDR3 comprises 13 residues. The DNA for the CDR3 is TGTGCCAGCAGTTATAACAGGGGTGAAAAACTGTTTTTT. Translated: CASSYNRGEKLFF.

The rearrangement joins TRBV27 to TRBJ2-3; D is unresolved. Germline V gene data show CDR1 as MNHEY and CDR2 as SMNVEV (reference sequence). The CDR3 totals 15 residues. The ends were cut back, 0 bases at V and 2 bases at J, with 9 bases in the middle. In DNA form, the CDR3 reads TGTGCCAGCAGTTTATCGAGATTCTCCACAGATACGCAGTATTTT. This codes for CASSLSRFSTDTQYF.

The V gene is TRBV27, the J gene TRBJ1-1; D possibly corresponds to TRBD1 (6 bases). The CDR3 runs to 14 residues. Per the germline V gene, CDR1 is MNHEY and CDR2 is SMNVEV (reference sequence). The V end lost 3 bases, the J end lost 8 bases, and 16 bases lay between the germline ends. The CDR3 sequence: CASSLRSGVSEAFF. The CDR3, as DNA: TGTGCCAGCAGTTTGCGCTCAGGGGTTTCGGAAGCTTTCTTT.

The J gene is TRBJ1-5, the V gene TRBV5-6; D unresolved. CDR1 is SGHDT and CDR2 is YYEEEE in the germline V gene. This CDR3 region has 15 residues. Trimming removed 0 bases from V and 5 bases from J, with 12 bases in between. CDR3 loop: CASSLAGRPYQPQHF. The CDR3 nucleotides are TGTGCCAGCAGCTTGGCCGGGCGGCCGTATCAGCCCCAGCATTTT.

The chain is built from TRBV7-9 and TRBJ1-4, with TRBD1 identical over 9 bases. The CDR3 loop spans 16 amino acids. Germline V gene sequence: CDR1 SEHNR, CDR2 FQNEAQ (reference sequence). V lost 4 bases, J lost 2 bases, and 5 bases stayed unmatched. CDR3 nucleotide sequence: TGTGCCAGCAGCTCCGGACAGGGGATCACTAATGAAAAACTGTTTTTT. It is translated as CASSSGQGITNEKLFF.